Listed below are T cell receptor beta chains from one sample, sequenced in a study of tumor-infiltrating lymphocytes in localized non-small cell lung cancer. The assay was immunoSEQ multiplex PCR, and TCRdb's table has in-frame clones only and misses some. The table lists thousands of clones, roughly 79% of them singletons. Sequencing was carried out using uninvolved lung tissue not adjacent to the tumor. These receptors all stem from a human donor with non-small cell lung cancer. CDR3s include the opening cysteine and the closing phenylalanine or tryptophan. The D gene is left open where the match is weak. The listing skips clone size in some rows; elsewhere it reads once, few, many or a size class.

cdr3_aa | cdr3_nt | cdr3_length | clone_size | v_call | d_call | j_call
CASSYAGTSFF | TGTGCCAGCAGTTACGCAGGGACGTCTTTCTTT | 11 | - | TRBV6-5 | - | TRBJ1-1
CASSPSRYTEAFF | TGCGCCAGCAGTCCCTCCCGGTACACTGAAGCTTTCTTT | 13 | - | TRBV10-1 | - | TRBJ1-1
CASSGGLAGLTDTQYF | TGTGCCAGCAGCGGAGGACTAGCGGGTCTCACAGATACGCAGTATTTT | 16 | - | TRBV5-4 | TRBD2 | TRBJ2-3
CAREQGDGKAFF | TGTGCCAGGGAACAGGGGGACGGGAAAGCTTTCTTT | 12 | - | TRBV21-1 | - | TRBJ1-1
CASSERWRAEAFF | TGTGCCAGCAGTGAACGGTGGAGGGCTGAAGCTTTCTTT | 13 | - | TRBV25-1 | - | TRBJ1-1
CASSLGGQINEKLFF | TGTGCCAGCAGCCTCGGGGGCCAAATTAATGAAAAACTGTTTTTT | 15 | - | TRBV28 | - | TRBJ1-4
CASSLATGGYQETQYF | TGTGCCAGCAGCTTAGCGACGGGTGGGTACCAAGAGACCCAGTACTTC | 16 | once | TRBV7-6 | - | TRBJ2-5
CASRQQAHEKLFF | TGTGCCAGCCGCCAACAAGCGCATGAAAAACTGTTTTTT | 13 | - | TRBV28 | - | TRBJ1-4
CSVTVRQFNTEAFF | TGCAGCGTTACTGTCAGACAGTTTAACACTGAAGCTTTCTTT | 14 | - | TRBV29-1 | - | TRBJ1-1
CASSLDRTGLEQYF | TGTGCCAGCAGCTTAGATCGTACTGGGCTCGAGCAGTACTTC | 14 | - | TRBV7-9 | - | TRBJ2-7
CASSLLLDEKLFF | TGTGCCAGCAGCCTCCTATTGGATGAAAAACTGTTTTTT | 13 | - | TRBV7-6 | - | TRBJ1-4
CASSLGWGGAAEAFF | TGTGCCAGCAGCTTGGGCTGGGGGGGCGCAGCTGAAGCTTTCTTT | 15 | - | TRBV5-5 | - | TRBJ1-1
CAWSAKTGANEKLFF | TGTGCCTGGAGTGCGAAGACAGGGGCTAATGAAAAACTGTTTTTT | 15 | once | TRBV30 | TRBD1 | TRBJ1-4
CASSLVGTNEAFF | TGTGCCAGCAGCTTGGTCGGGACGAATGAAGCTTTCTTT | 13 | - | TRBV5-6 | - | TRBJ1-1
CARQGNTEAFF | TGTGCCAGACAGGGGAACACTGAAGCTTTCTTT | 11 | - | TRBV2 | - | TRBJ1-1
CASRREGRTEAFF | TGCGCCAGCCGACGGGAGGGGAGGACTGAAGCTTTCTTT | 13 | - | TRBV5-1 | - | TRBJ1-1
CASGRQGGFTGELFF | TGTGCCAGTGGGCGACAGGGAGGGTTCACCGGGGAGCTGTTTTTT | 15 | - | TRBV27 | - | TRBJ2-2
CASSVGNSGYTF | TGTGCCAGCAGCGTTGGGAATTCTGGCTACACCTTC | 12 | - | TRBV28 | - | TRBJ1-2
CASTLNGDGYTF | TGCGCCAGCACCCTTAATGGGGATGGCTACACCTTC | 12 | - | TRBV5-1 | - | TRBJ1-2
CASSPEGDGNTIYF | TGTGCCAGCAGTCCTGAGGGAGATGGAAACACCATATATTTT | 14 | - | TRBV7-8 | - | TRBJ1-3
CASSSPGQGYYEQYF | TGTGCCAGCAGTTCGCCGGGACAGGGTTACTACGAGCAGTACTTC | 15 | - | TRBV6-5 | TRBD1 | TRBJ2-7
CASSGTPLSTEAFF | TGTGCCAGCAGTGGGACCCCTCTGAGCACTGAAGCTTTCTTT | 14 | - | TRBV6-1 | - | TRBJ1-1
CASSLGQGGVNTEAFF | TGTGCCAGCAGCTTGGGACAGGGTGGGGTGAACACTGAAGCTTTCTTT | 16 | once | TRBV7-3 | TRBD1 | TRBJ1-1
CASSLEVSYEQYF | TGCGCCAGCAGCTTGGAAGTCAGCTACGAGCAGTACTTC | 13 | - | TRBV5-1 | - | TRBJ2-7
CSVDAGQDNTGELFF | TGCAGCGTTGACGCCGGACAGGACAACACCGGGGAGCTGTTTTTT | 15 | large | TRBV29-1 | TRBD1 | TRBJ2-2
CATSRVGLAGSPSYEQYF | TGTGCCACCAGCAGAGTCGGACTAGCGGGATCCCCCTCCTACGAGCAGTACTTC | 18 | - | TRBV15 | TRBD2 | TRBJ2-7
CASSLGQGVGGLEAFF | TGCGCCAGCAGCTTGGGTCAAGGGGTAGGGGGGCTTGAAGCTTTCTTT | 16 | - | TRBV5-1 | - | TRBJ1-1
CSARENEKLFF | TGCAGTGCTAGAGAGAATGAAAAACTGTTTTTT | 11 | - | TRBV20-1 | - | TRBJ1-4
CASSRQGETQYF | TGTGCCAGCAGCAGACAGGGTGAGACCCAGTACTTC | 12 | few | TRBV11-2 | TRBD1 | TRBJ2-5
CSVVKGGTNEKLFF | TGCAGCGTTGTAAAAGGCGGCACTAATGAAAAACTGTTTTTT | 14 | - | TRBV29-1 | - | TRBJ1-4
CASSFRPTGDRRRETQYF | TGTGCCAGCAGCTTTAGACCGACAGGGGACAGGCGACGGGAGACCCAGTACTTC | 18 | - | TRBV11-2 | TRBD1 | TRBJ2-5
CASSLGRDQPQHF | TGCGCCAGCAGCTTGGGTCGAGATCAGCCCCAGCATTTT | 13 | - | TRBV5-1 | - | TRBJ1-5
CASSLQGRMNTEAFF | TGTGCCAGCAGTTTACAGGGGAGAATGAACACTGAAGCTTTCTTT | 15 | - | TRBV27 | - | TRBJ1-1
CASNRDRNQPQHF | TGTGCCAGCAATAGGGATCGCAATCAGCCCCAGCATTTT | 13 | - | TRBV6-1 | - | TRBJ1-5
CSVTTGENTEAFF | TGCAGCGTGACGACAGGGGAGAACACTGAAGCTTTCTTT | 13 | - | TRBV29-1 | TRBD1 | TRBJ1-1
CASSESVSTGGEGYTF | TGCGCCAGCAGTGAGTCGGTTTCGACAGGGGGCGAGGGCTACACCTTC | 16 | - | TRBV10-1 | TRBD1 | TRBJ1-2
CASSQSTEDEQYF | TGCGCCAGCAGCCAATCGACGGAGGACGAGCAGTACTTC | 13 | - | TRBV4-1 | - | TRBJ2-7
CASNDLAGISYEQYF | TGTGCCAGCAACGACCTAGCGGGGATCTCCTACGAGCAGTACTTC | 15 | - | TRBV6-1 | TRBD2 | TRBJ2-7
CASSLSPGTNTEAFF | TGTGCCAGCAGCTTATCCCCGGGGACAAACACTGAAGCTTTCTTT | 15 | - | TRBV11-2 | - | TRBJ1-1
CASSLAGQVAYEQYF | TGTGCCAGCAGCTTGGCCGGACAGGTAGCCTACGAGCAGTACTTC | 15 | - | TRBV5-6 | TRBD1 | TRBJ2-7
CASSLRQGVNTGELFF | TGTGCCAGCAGCTTGCGGCAGGGGGTGAACACCGGGGAGCTGTTTTTT | 16 | - | TRBV7-8 | TRBD1 | TRBJ2-2
CASSLGLAVTDTQYF | TGCGCCAGCAGCTTGGGACTAGCGGTCACAGATACGCAGTATTTT | 15 | - | TRBV5-1 | TRBD2 | TRBJ2-3
CAWTRRTLIYF | TGTGCCTGGACGAGGAGGACCCTAATATATTTT | 11 | - | TRBV30 | - | TRBJ1-3
CASATEDQPQHF | TGTGCCAGCGCGACGGAGGATCAGCCCCAGCATTTT | 12 | few | TRBV7-9 | - | TRBJ1-5
CASSFGQTNTGELFF | TGTGCCAGCAGTTTTGGGCAAACGAACACCGGGGAGCTGTTTTTT | 15 | - | TRBV27 | - | TRBJ2-2
CASSFSGTGEETQYF | TGCGCCAGCAGCTTTTCCGGGACAGGTGAGGAGACCCAGTACTTC | 15 | - | TRBV5-1 | TRBD1 | TRBJ2-5
CASSSFGRGTDTQYF | TGTGCCAGCAGTTCCTTTGGGAGGGGAACAGATACGCAGTATTTT | 15 | - | TRBV27 | TRBD2 | TRBJ2-3
CASSPPGTSGRARGNEQFF | TGTGCCAGCAGCCCACCTGGGACTAGCGGGAGGGCCCGGGGGAATGAGCAGTTCTTC | 19 | - | TRBV7-3 | TRBD2 | TRBJ2-1
CASSETGGSQPQHF | TGTGCCAGCAGCGAAACAGGGGGGAGTCAGCCCCAGCATTTT | 14 | - | TRBV28 | TRBD1 | TRBJ1-5